This T cell receptor (beta chain) was sequenced during a study of blood T cell repertoires in COVID-19. Germline V CDR1 and CDR2: DFQATT, SNEGSKA (reference sequence). V was shortened by 3 bases and J by 1 base, with 15 bases between the two germline ends. This CDR3 comprises 15 residues. Per the original data handling: It was from reference gene primer amplification that nucleated cell counts were estimated. Sequencing was performed with immunoSEQ multiplex PCR; in TCRdb, only in-frame clones are kept and a portion is missing. That table gives V, J and clone size, and the DNA gave D and trimming. The sample lists a few hundred thousand clones, roughly 90% occurring once. The study drew participants aged about 18 to 89 years from some 23 US areas. Among Cohort 3 donors, those recovered had two negative PCRs, clearance, or symptom resolution. This clone was seen a handful of times.

J is TRBJ1-2 and V is TRBV20-1; tentative D call: TRBD1 (5 bases). The sequence was obtained from a woman between 50 and 59 years old who had recovered from COVID-19. The sequencing sample was made of PBMCs or T cells enriched from blood (not recorded which). The CDR3 here is CSASLGQGYNYGYTF. The CDR3 DNA follows: TGCAGTGCTAGTCTAGGGCAGGGCTATAACTATGGCTACACCTTC.